The sequence of this TCR beta chain was determined in a study of shared clonotypes between healthy human individuals. The table came from immunoSEQ multiplex PCR; TCRdb's copy has only in-frame clones and leaves some out. This sample carries about 500,000 clones, approximately 77% of them seen once, and the ten largest clones take about 12%. J gave up 5 bases and V 3 bases, and 6 bases lay outside the gene matches. The CDR3 totals 13 residues. CDR1 is SQVTM, CDR2 ANQGSEA, per germline. Input material: PBMCs. This chain connects TRBV29-1 to TRBJ2-7; 8 nucleotides line up with TRBD2. This TCR was recovered from a woman aged 35 to 49 in good health. Some clones in this sample may be carry-over from other donors' samples. The CDR3 nucleotides are TGCAGCGTTGATGCGGGAGGCTCGGACGAGCAGTACTTC. Its protein product is CSVDAGGSDEQYF.